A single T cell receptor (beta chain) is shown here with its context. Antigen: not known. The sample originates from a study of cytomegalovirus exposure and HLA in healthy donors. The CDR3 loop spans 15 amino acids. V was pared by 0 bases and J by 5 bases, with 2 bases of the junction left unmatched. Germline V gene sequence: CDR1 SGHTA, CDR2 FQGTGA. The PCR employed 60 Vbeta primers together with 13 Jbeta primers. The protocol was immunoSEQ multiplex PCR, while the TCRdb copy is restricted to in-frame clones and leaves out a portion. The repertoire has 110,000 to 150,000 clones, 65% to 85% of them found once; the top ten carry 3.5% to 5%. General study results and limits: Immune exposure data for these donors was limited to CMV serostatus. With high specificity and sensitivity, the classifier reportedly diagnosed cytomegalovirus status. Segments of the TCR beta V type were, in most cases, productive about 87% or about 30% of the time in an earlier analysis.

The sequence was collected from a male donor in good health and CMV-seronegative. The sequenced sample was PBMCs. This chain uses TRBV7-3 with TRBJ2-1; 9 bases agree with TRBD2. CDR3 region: CASSLTSGGNNEQFF. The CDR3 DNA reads TGTGCCAGCAGCTTAACTAGCGGGGGAAACAATGAGCAGTTCTTC.